Below are 6 T cell receptor beta chains sequenced from a single sample in a study of T cell responses to AZD1222 COVID-19 vaccine. Measured with immunoSEQ multiplex PCR; TCRdb has only the in-frame clones, and not every one. The sample has over 120,000 clones. The sequenced sample was peripheral blood. The source of these receptors is an adult in good health.

The chain combines TRBV5-8 with TRBJ2-7; D possibly corresponds to TRBD2 (7 bases). Trimming took 0 bases from V and 7 from J, leaving 17 bases between them. The CDR3 totals 15 residues. Germline values: CDR1 SGHTS, CDR2 YDEGEE. CDR3 sequence: CASSLEEGGPGEQYF. The CDR3 bases are TGTGCCAGCAGCTTGGAGGAGGGGGGGCCGGGAGAGCAGTACTTC.

The rearrangement links TRBV6-6 to TRBJ2-7; perhaps TRBD2 as D (5 bases). The germline V gene has CDR1 MNHNY and CDR2 SVGAGI (reference sequence). V shed 2 bases and J shed 6 bases, with 11 bases lying between them. The CDR3 runs to 13 residues. Written as DNA, the CDR3 is TGTGCCAGCAGTTACCCGGCGGGTGGCGAGCAGTACTTC. This gives the protein CASSYPAGGEQYF.

The V call is TRBV29-1, the J call TRBJ2-3, with a weak D call TRBD2 (6 bases). V lost 4 bases to trimming and J lost 3 bases, with 14 bases between them. Germline-derived CDR1 and CDR2 are SQVTM and ANQGSEA. The CDR3 has 14 amino acids. The CDR3 sequence: CSVGVSGRTDTQYF. The CDR3 DNA reads as TGCAGCGTTGGGGTTAGCGGAAGAACAGATACGCAGTATTTT.

The CDR3 nucleotides are TGTGCCAGCAGCTTAGGACAGGCACGCCTGGAGAGCACTGAAGCTTTCTTT. Protein sequence: CASSLGQARLESTEAFF. The gene calls are TRBV7-8 and TRBJ1-1; the D gene is possibly TRBD1 (6 bases). V was shortened by 1 base and J by 4 bases, with 19 bases between the two germline ends. This CDR3 has 17 residues. The V gene's germline CDR1 is SGHVS and CDR2 FQNEAQ.

The chain uses TRBV19 and TRBJ1-1, with D hard to call. This CDR3 comprises 13 residues. Germline CDR1 is LNHDA and CDR2 is SQIVND (reference sequence). Trimming shortened V by 7 bases and J by 0 bases, and 9 bases separated the two germline ends. The CDR3 loop is CASTVGMNTEAFF. The CDR3 DNA reads TGTGCCAGTACCGTAGGGATGAACACTGAAGCTTTCTTT.

V and J are TRBV12-3 or TRBV12-4 and TRBJ1-1; D call uncertain. CDR3 size: 12 residues. V lost 7 bases, J lost 6 bases, and 12 bases lay in between. The CDR3 protein is CASITGSAEAFF. DNA for the CDR3: TGTGCCAGCATCACCGGGTCGGCTGAAGCTTTCTTT.